These T cell receptor beta chains were read from a single sample in a study of T cell responses to AZD1222 COVID-19 vaccine. The method was immunoSEQ multiplex PCR; TCRdb's version includes in-frame clones alone and lacks a portion of them. The data show tens of thousands of clones, about 90% seen once. Sample: peripheral blood, taken 28 days after the second AZD1222 dose. These receptors were obtained from an adult who received the AZD1222 COVID-19 vaccine. Each CDR3 is given with its conserved first and last residue. A D gene is named only where the DNA matches it firmly. For some rows the clone size is stated as once, few or many, or as a class when expanded; others skip it.

j_gene: TRBJ2-6; abundance: -; d_gene: TRBD1; v_gene: TRBV3-1/TRBV3-2; len: 19; CDR3nt: TGTGCCAGCAGCCAAGTATACAGGGGATTATGGGATGGGGCCAACGTCCTGACTTTC; CDR3aa: CASSQVYRGLWDGANVLTF
j_gene: TRBJ2-3; abundance: -; d_gene: TRBD1; v_gene: TRBV7-3; len: 15; CDR3nt: TGTGCCAGCAGCCGACAGGGGGCCATCACAGATACGCAGTATTTT; CDR3aa: CASSRQGAITDTQYF
j_gene: TRBJ2-7; abundance: -; d_gene: -; v_gene: TRBV4-1; len: 15; CDR3nt: TGCGCCAGCAGCCAAGGGGGCAGGGAGTCCCACGAGCAGTACTTC; CDR3aa: CASSQGGRESHEQYF
j_gene: TRBJ1-2; abundance: -; d_gene: -; v_gene: TRBV6-5; len: 14; CDR3nt: TGTGCCAGCAGTTACGGGGAGGGGGGCTATGGCTACACCTTC; CDR3aa: CASSYGEGGYGYTF
j_gene: TRBJ1-5; abundance: -; d_gene: -; v_gene: TRBV14; len: 13; CDR3nt: TGTGCCAGCAGCCAAGATTTGGGTCAGCCCCAGCATTTT; CDR3aa: CASSQDLGQPQHF
j_gene: TRBJ2-7; abundance: -; d_gene: -; v_gene: TRBV6-1; len: 18; CDR3nt: TGTGCCAGCAGTGCCCTGCAGGCAGGGGAAATTGGCTCCTACGAGCAGTACTTC; CDR3aa: CASSALQAGEIGSYEQYF
j_gene: TRBJ2-7; abundance: once; d_gene: -; v_gene: TRBV14; len: 15; CDR3nt: TGTGCCAGCAGCCCCCGGACCTCCCCCGACTACGAGCAGTACTTC; CDR3aa: CASSPRTSPDYEQYF
j_gene: TRBJ2-7; abundance: -; d_gene: -; v_gene: TRBV27; len: 15; CDR3nt: TGTGCCAGCAGTTTAAGGAGCGTACCCTCCTACGAGCAGTACTTC; CDR3aa: CASSLRSVPSYEQYF
j_gene: TRBJ2-7; abundance: once; d_gene: TRBD2; v_gene: TRBV7-2; len: 15; CDR3nt: TGTGCCAGCAGGCGGACTAGCGGGTTCTCGTACGAGCAGTACTTC; CDR3aa: CASRRTSGFSYEQYF
j_gene: TRBJ2-7; abundance: -; d_gene: -; v_gene: TRBV6-5; len: 15; CDR3nt: TGTGCCAGCAGTTACGCAATCTCCCTGGCCAGCGAGCAGTACTTC; CDR3aa: CASSYAISLASEQYF
j_gene: TRBJ1-1; abundance: -; d_gene: -; v_gene: TRBV20-1; len: 10; CDR3nt: TGCAGTCCTAGCGGTCGTGGGGCTTTCTTT; CDR3aa: CSPSGRGAFF
j_gene: TRBJ2-7; abundance: -; d_gene: -; v_gene: TRBV4-2; len: 14; CDR3nt: TGTGCCAGCAGCCAAGGCCCCGCCGAGGGGGGGCAGTACTTC; CDR3aa: CASSQGPAEGGQYF
j_gene: TRBJ2-1; abundance: -; d_gene: TRBD2; v_gene: TRBV27; len: 17; CDR3nt: TGTGCCAGCAGTTCAAGGACTAGCGGGAAATTCTACAATGAGCAGTTCTTC; CDR3aa: CASSSRTSGKFYNEQFF
j_gene: TRBJ1-6; abundance: -; d_gene: TRBD1; v_gene: TRBV5-1; len: 15; CDR3nt: TGCGCCAGCAGCTTGGGCTGGACAGGGGATTCACCCCTCCACTTT; CDR3aa: CASSLGWTGDSPLHF
j_gene: TRBJ1-4; abundance: -; d_gene: -; v_gene: TRBV6-5; len: 13; CDR3nt: TGTGCCAGTCAGGTTTCGGCTAATGAAAAACTGTTTTTT; CDR3aa: CASQVSANEKLFF
j_gene: TRBJ2-1; abundance: once; d_gene: -; v_gene: TRBV2; len: 14; CDR3nt: TGTGCCAGCAGTGTCCCCCCCAGCCGCCGAGAGCAGTTCTTC; CDR3aa: CASSVPPSRREQFF
j_gene: TRBJ2-3; abundance: -; d_gene: -; v_gene: TRBV30; len: 13; CDR3nt: TGTGCCTGGATTGGTGTAACAACAGATACGCAGTATTTT; CDR3aa: CAWIGVTTDTQYF
j_gene: TRBJ2-7; abundance: -; d_gene: -; v_gene: TRBV11-3; len: 13; CDR3nt: TGTGCCAGCAGCAGGGAAAGCTCCTACGAGCAGTACTTC; CDR3aa: CASSRESSYEQYF
j_gene: TRBJ2-3; abundance: -; d_gene: -; v_gene: TRBV7-8; len: 14; CDR3nt: TGTGCCACTGGGGGGCGCGTGAATGAGGACACGCAGTATTTT; CDR3aa: CATGGRVNEDTQYF
j_gene: TRBJ2-1; abundance: -; d_gene: -; v_gene: TRBV10-3; len: 13; CDR3nt: TGTGCCATCAGGACAGTCGCCTACAATGAGCAGTTCTTC; CDR3aa: CAIRTVAYNEQFF
j_gene: TRBJ1-1; abundance: -; d_gene: TRBD1; v_gene: TRBV5-6; len: 14; CDR3nt: TGTGCCAGCAGAAGACAGGGGTTGGCCACTGAAGCTTTCTTT; CDR3aa: CASRRQGLATEAFF
j_gene: TRBJ2-5; abundance: -; d_gene: -; v_gene: TRBV6-5; len: 14; CDR3nt: TGTGCCAGCAGTTACGGTGCGAGGCAAGAGACCCAGTACTTC; CDR3aa: CASSYGARQETQYF
j_gene: TRBJ2-4; abundance: -; d_gene: -; v_gene: TRBV4-2; len: 16; CDR3nt: TGTGCCAGCAGCCAAGATTGGGCGGGAGCCAAAAACATTCAGTACTTC; CDR3aa: CASSQDWAGAKNIQYF
j_gene: TRBJ1-1; abundance: -; d_gene: -; v_gene: TRBV19; len: 15; CDR3nt: TGTGCCATAAAATCGTACGCCACCATGAACACTGAAGCTTTCTTT; CDR3aa: CAIKSYATMNTEAFF
j_gene: TRBJ2-1; abundance: few; d_gene: -; v_gene: TRBV5-8; len: 13; CDR3nt: TGTGCCAGCAGTCAGCAGTTAACTTATGAGCAGTTCTTC; CDR3aa: CASSQQLTYEQFF
j_gene: TRBJ2-3; abundance: medium-sized; d_gene: -; v_gene: TRBV4-3; len: 16; CDR3nt: TGCGCCAGCAGCCAAGATCGACAGCTCGGCACAGATACGCAGTATTTT; CDR3aa: CASSQDRQLGTDTQYF
j_gene: TRBJ2-1; abundance: -; d_gene: -; v_gene: TRBV7-3; len: 13; CDR3nt: TGTGCCAGCAGCCCCCGAATTCGAGGCCCCCAGTTCTTC; CDR3aa: CASSPRIRGPQFF
j_gene: TRBJ2-1; abundance: -; d_gene: TRBD2; v_gene: TRBV9; len: 14; CDR3nt: TGTGCCAGCAGCGTGACGGGAGGGTACAATGAGCAGTTCTTC; CDR3aa: CASSVTGGYNEQFF
j_gene: TRBJ1-1; abundance: once; d_gene: TRBD1; v_gene: TRBV14; len: 16; CDR3nt: TGTGCCAGCAGCCAAGATAAGGGGACAGTGAACACTGAAGCTTTCTTT; CDR3aa: CASSQDKGTVNTEAFF
j_gene: TRBJ2-2; abundance: -; d_gene: -; v_gene: TRBV4-2; len: 14; CDR3nt: TGTGCCAGCAGCCAAGATAGCGGCCTAAGGGAGCTGTTTTTT; CDR3aa: CASSQDSGLRELFF
j_gene: TRBJ2-5; abundance: -; d_gene: -; v_gene: TRBV5-4; len: 16; CDR3nt: TGTGCCAGCAGCTTGAGGGACACCATTATGGGGGAGACCCAGTACTTC; CDR3aa: CASSLRDTIMGETQYF
j_gene: TRBJ1-5; abundance: -; d_gene: -; v_gene: TRBV28; len: 14; CDR3nt: TGTGCCAGCAGCCCCCCGGCGGGGAATCAGCCCCAGCATTTT; CDR3aa: CASSPPAGNQPQHF
j_gene: TRBJ2-1; abundance: -; d_gene: TRBD2; v_gene: TRBV5-1; len: 16; CDR3nt: TGCGCCAGCAGCTTGACAGCGGGGGCCTCATACAATGAGCAGTTCTTC; CDR3aa: CASSLTAGASYNEQFF
j_gene: TRBJ1-1; abundance: -; d_gene: -; v_gene: TRBV6-5; len: 13; CDR3nt: TGTGCCAGCAGTATGTCAGGCCCGATGCAAGCTTTCTTT; CDR3aa: CASSMSGPMQAFF
j_gene: TRBJ2-7; abundance: -; d_gene: -; v_gene: TRBV5-1; len: 11; CDR3nt: TGCGCCAGCACTAATCACTACGAGCAGTACTTC; CDR3aa: CASTNHYEQYF
j_gene: TRBJ1-5; abundance: -; d_gene: -; v_gene: TRBV10-2; len: 13; CDR3nt: TGCGCCAGCAGTGGGGACAGCAATCAGCCCCAGCATTTT; CDR3aa: CASSGDSNQPQHF
j_gene: TRBJ2-3; abundance: -; d_gene: -; v_gene: TRBV19; len: 14; CDR3nt: TGTGCCAGTAGTATGGCTACAGGGACAGATACGCAGTATTTT; CDR3aa: CASSMATGTDTQYF
j_gene: TRBJ1-5; abundance: -; d_gene: TRBD1; v_gene: TRBV19; len: 18; CDR3nt: TGTGCCAGTAGTACTCCAAGTCCCGGGACAGGGAACAATCAGCCCCAGCATTTT; CDR3aa: CASSTPSPGTGNNQPQHF
j_gene: TRBJ1-1; abundance: -; d_gene: TRBD1; v_gene: TRBV5-1; len: 14; CDR3nt: TGCGCCAGCAGAGAGACAGGGGCGAACACTGAAGCTTTCTTT; CDR3aa: CASRETGANTEAFF
j_gene: TRBJ2-1; abundance: once; d_gene: TRBD2; v_gene: TRBV6-5; len: 15; CDR3nt: TGTGCCAGCAGTCGACTAGCGGGAGACTACAATGAGCAGTTCTTC; CDR3aa: CASSRLAGDYNEQFF